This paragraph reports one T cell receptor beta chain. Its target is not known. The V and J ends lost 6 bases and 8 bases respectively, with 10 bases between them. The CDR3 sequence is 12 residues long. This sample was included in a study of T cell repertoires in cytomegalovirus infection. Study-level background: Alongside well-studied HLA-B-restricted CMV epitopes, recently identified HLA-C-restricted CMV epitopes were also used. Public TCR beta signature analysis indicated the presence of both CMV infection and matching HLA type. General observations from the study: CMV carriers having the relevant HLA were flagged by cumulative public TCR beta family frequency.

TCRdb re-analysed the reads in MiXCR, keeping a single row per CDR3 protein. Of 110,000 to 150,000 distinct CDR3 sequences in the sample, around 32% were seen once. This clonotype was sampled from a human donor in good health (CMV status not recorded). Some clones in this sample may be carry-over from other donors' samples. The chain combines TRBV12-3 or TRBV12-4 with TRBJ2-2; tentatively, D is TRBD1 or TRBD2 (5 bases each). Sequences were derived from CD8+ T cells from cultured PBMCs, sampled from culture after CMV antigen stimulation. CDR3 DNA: TGTGCCAGCAGCGGGACCTGGGGGGAGCTGTTTTTT. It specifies CASSGTWGELFF.